This TCR beta chain was sequenced during a study of sequential checkpoint blockade in melanoma. Whole-study context: About 90 pretreatment tumor DNA samples were TCRβ immunosequenced.

CDR1 is GTSNPN, CDR2 SVGIG, per germline (reference sequence). V was clipped by 2 bases and J by 1 base, with 6 bases between them. The CDR3 runs 13 residues. Clones were read by immunoSEQ multiplex PCR, and TCRdb kept only the in-frame ones, dropping some. The sample carries roughly 5,000 clones, roughly 25% recorded once. Indicated treatment: randomized to nivolumab then ipilimumab (arm A) or the reverse (arm B). This clone was picked up a small number of times. The sequence derives from a human donor with melanoma. V and J are TRBV30 and TRBJ1-5; the D is unclear. Sequencing used tumor tissue (inferred from file names), obtained from a patient given nivolumab and ipilimumab in sequence. Here the CDR3 reads CAWSPDSNQPQHF. CDR3 sequence (DNA): TGTGCCTGGAGTCCCGACAGCAATCAGCCCCAGCATTTT.